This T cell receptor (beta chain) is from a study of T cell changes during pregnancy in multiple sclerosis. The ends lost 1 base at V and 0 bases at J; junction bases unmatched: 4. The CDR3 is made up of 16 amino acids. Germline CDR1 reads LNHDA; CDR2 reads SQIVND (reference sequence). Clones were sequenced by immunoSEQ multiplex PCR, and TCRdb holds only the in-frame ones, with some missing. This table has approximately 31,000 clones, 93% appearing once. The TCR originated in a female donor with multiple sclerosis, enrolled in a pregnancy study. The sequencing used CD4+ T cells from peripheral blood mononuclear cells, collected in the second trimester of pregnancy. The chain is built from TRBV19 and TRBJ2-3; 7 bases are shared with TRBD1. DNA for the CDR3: TGTGCCAGTAGTATAGGGACAGGAACTAGCACAGATACGCAGTATTTT. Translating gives CASSIGTGTSTDTQYF.